This is a list of T cell receptor beta chains from one sample in a study of T cell changes during pregnancy in multiple sclerosis. Profiled with immunoSEQ multiplex PCR; TCRdb holds only in-frame clones, not every one. The sample shows about 76,000 clones, roughly 93% of them seen only once. The sample was peripheral blood, taken in the second trimester of pregnancy. These receptors all come from a female donor with multiple sclerosis, enrolled in a pregnancy study. CDR3s include the opening cysteine and the closing phenylalanine or tryptophan. Fields, in order: J gene, V gene, CDR3 protein.

j_call: TRBJ1-1
v_call: TRBV7-2
cdr3_aa: CASRIDPVDREAFF

j_call: TRBJ2-7
v_call: TRBV7-3
cdr3_aa: CASSLNNVGRLYF

j_call: TRBJ1-1
v_call: TRBV7-6
cdr3_aa: CASSLAGSPNTEAFF

j_call: TRBJ2-1
v_call: TRBV2
cdr3_aa: CASSRQGVYYNEQFF

j_call: TRBJ1-2
v_call: TRBV11-2
cdr3_aa: CASSPDTYGYTF

j_call: TRBJ2-3
v_call: TRBV27
cdr3_aa: CASSLGQGTDTQYF

j_call: TRBJ2-5
v_call: TRBV2
cdr3_aa: CASRDSSGPQYF

j_call: TRBJ1-2
v_call: TRBV19
cdr3_aa: CASTQDFQANYGYTF

j_call: TRBJ1-1
v_call: TRBV18
cdr3_aa: CASSPFLWADGTEAFF

j_call: TRBJ1-1
v_call: TRBV7-9
cdr3_aa: CASSSRLNRGSEAFF

j_call: TRBJ2-2
v_call: TRBV9
cdr3_aa: CASSVHSGVTTGELFF

j_call: TRBJ2-7
v_call: TRBV27
cdr3_aa: CASSRRLAGGNSNEQYF

j_call: TRBJ1-2
v_call: TRBV11-2
cdr3_aa: CASSTGQTYGYTF

j_call: TRBJ2-2
v_call: TRBV6-4
cdr3_aa: CASSDSAGELFF

j_call: TRBJ2-5
v_call: TRBV9
cdr3_aa: CASGPGNQETQYF

j_call: TRBJ2-3
v_call: TRBV27
cdr3_aa: CASSIGQGTDTQYF

j_call: TRBJ2-3
v_call: TRBV18
cdr3_aa: CASSPQREGGTDTQYF

j_call: TRBJ2-1
v_call: TRBV11-2
cdr3_aa: CASSPHVGAYNEQFF

j_call: TRBJ2-7
v_call: TRBV19
cdr3_aa: CASSIVQVYPYEQYF

j_call: TRBJ2-2
v_call: TRBV11-3
cdr3_aa: CASSLAPDRLRTGELFF

j_call: TRBJ2-3
v_call: TRBV18
cdr3_aa: CASSPGVVSTDTQYF

j_call: TRBJ2-3
v_call: TRBV11-3
cdr3_aa: CASSLGLAGGAGDTQYF

j_call: TRBJ2-3
v_call: TRBV5-1
cdr3_aa: CASRVAWGDADTQYF

j_call: TRBJ1-2
v_call: TRBV6-5
cdr3_aa: CASKGQGVYGYTF

j_call: TRBJ2-5
v_call: TRBV6-5
cdr3_aa: CASRAGEETQYF

j_call: TRBJ1-2
v_call: TRBV30
cdr3_aa: CAWSGALYGYTF

j_call: TRBJ2-2
v_call: TRBV5-6
cdr3_aa: CASSASSNTGELFF

j_call: TRBJ2-7
v_call: TRBV5-6
cdr3_aa: CASSFGEGAYEQYF

j_call: TRBJ2-2
v_call: TRBV6-5
cdr3_aa: CASSYSAGVTGELFF

j_call: TRBJ1-1
v_call: TRBV21-1
cdr3_aa: CASSKRRRERPTNTEAFF

j_call: TRBJ2-3
v_call: TRBV4-2
cdr3_aa: CASSQLGTSGGASTDTQYF

j_call: TRBJ2-1
v_call: TRBV4-2
cdr3_aa: CASREIAGDRGDEQFF

j_call: TRBJ2-7
v_call: TRBV4-2
cdr3_aa: CASSPSGGGSYEQYF

j_call: TRBJ1-1
v_call: TRBV5-4
cdr3_aa: CASSLASEAFF

j_call: TRBJ2-1
v_call: TRBV7-8
cdr3_aa: CASSPQNGSAYNEQFF